Listed below are T cell receptor beta chains from one sample, sequenced in a study of blood T cells in healthy people across ages. TCRdb re-called the 5' RACE reads through MiXCR, storing one row per CDR3 protein. This repertoire shows 1.5 million to 2 million distinct CDR3 sequences, about 32% found once; its top ten account for around 11%. Sequencing was done on a sample of blood. These TCRs come from a woman aged 30 to 39 in good health. Each CDR3 is given without its conserved first and last residue. The D gene is left open where the match is weak.

V	D	J	CDR3
TRBV6-6	.	TRBJ2-1	ASSYSGITYNEQF
TRBV7-8	TRBD1	TRBJ2-1	ASSFPSRDRGNNEQF
TRBV27	TRBD2	TRBJ2-1	ASSLRGLAGAYNEQF
TRBV7-3	TRBD2	TRBJ2-3	ASSPRRIAGAPADTQY
TRBV2	TRBD1	TRBJ2-5	ASKLLTGAGETQY
TRBV20-1	.	TRBJ2-1	SAIRNNEQF
TRBV27	.	TRBJ2-3	ASSLATPASDTQY
TRBV5-1	.	TRBJ1-2	ASSREQEGYT
TRBV28	TRBD2	TRBJ2-1	ASSGGLHLANEQF
TRBV3-1	.	TRBJ2-5	ASSQELAGGAETQY